This paragraph reports one T cell receptor beta chain. Its antigen is unknown. No much larger clone is present one base from it, and per-base qualities are unavailable. The data originate from a study of T cells in Graves' hyperthyroidism and ophthalmopathy (dated by TCRdb to 2018 to 2020). Background on the whole study: Peripheral blood samples were taken at the time of initial diagnosis, prior to any treatment. To identify distinguishing TCR V-J signatures, a discovery cohort of around 100 patients was used, comprising 43 with Graves' ophthalmopathy and some 60 with stable Graves' hyperthyroidism. Prospective prediction of ophthalmopathy was tested in an independent validation cohort of 18 to 20 hyperthyroidism patients and some 17 patients who later progressed to ophthalmopathy. The 95 to 100 discovery patients were divided at random into training and test sets in a 7:3 ratio. Thyroid tissue and blood T-cell repertoires from roughly six Graves' hyperthyroidism patients were also compared in the study. After blood sampling, hyperthyroidism patients were treated with methimazole at a starting dose of 30 mg daily, and ophthalmopathy patients were treated with high-dose intravenous methylprednisolone. According to the paper, TCR Vbeta CDR3 sequencing was carried out on some 130 peripheral blood samples, which came from under 50 ophthalmopathy, around 74 hyperthyroidism and around 17 progressor patients. What the authors observed across the whole study: No statistical method was used to set the sample size in advance, and investigators knew the group allocation. A 13 V-J signature model separated ophthalmopathy from stable hyperthyroidism, with roughly 88% sensitivity and 81.08% specificity in cross-validation and 80%/75% in testing. Most expanded thyroid clonotypes (frequency above 0.001) were also detected in blood, suggesting blood repertoires may reflect thyroid immune responses. In validation, the model predicted progression to ophthalmopathy a median of approximately 6.6 months before onset, with over 55% sensitivity and nearly 75% specificity.

The TCR beta CDR3 regions were amplified from RNA transcripts. The TCR CDR3 was subjected to a first round of RT-PCR using the HTBI primer set and the Qiagen OneStep RT-PCR kit. Libraries were constructed in a second round of multiplex PCR, after which size selection and purification were carried out. Paired-end sequencing of the libraries was performed with 100 bp reads on an Illumina HiSeq2000. The paper's data handling went like this. Raw data were processed with SOAPnuke, discarding reads with adapters, uncalled bases, mean Phred below 15, or no exact constant-primer or identifier match. High-quality paired reads were merged with COPE v1.2.5, and unique nucleotide sequences were defined as clonotypes. MiTCR v1.1 was used to align the clonotypes against IMGT TRBV, TRBD and TRBJ reference segments. The analysis was restricted to V-J combinations with a frequency above 0.0001, which together covered around 99% of the repertoires. A TCS score was defined as the ratio between F50 (clonal expansion) and ExV (chaos), using BLOSUM62-based TCRdist between CDR3 peptides within each V-J. Welch's t-statistics and random forest reduced roughly 530 V-J features to 10 to 15, which were used in a naive Bayes classifier (R e1071). TCRdb reanalyzed the raw reads on its own, using fastp at Q25 for trimming and MiXCR for clone calling, and kept in-frame beta chains. Identical CDR3 protein sequences are pooled into one entry, listed with their most common genes and DNA. TCRdb's processing, not the authors', yielded these V and J calls. The sample table contains 350,000 to 400,000 distinct CDR3 sequences; only one count was recorded for around 20% of them. The leading ten clones occupy less than 45% of the sample.

Ophthalmopathy patients had moderately to severely active disease, Clinical Activity Score of at least 3, NOSPECS grade of at least 4, and duration under 3 months. Any patient with an uncontrolled infection, another autoimmune disease, pregnancy or lactation was excluded. Diagnoses relied on clinical symptoms, serum thyroxine and TRAb, thyroid ultrasound and orbital computed tomography. Ficoll-Paque density gradient centrifugation was used to isolate PBMCs from 8 to 10 ml of fresh peripheral blood. Total RNA was extracted with Trizol reagent, and quality was checked on an Agilent 2100 Bioanalyzer. The CDR3, from cysteine to phenylalanine, totals 16 residues. The DNA shown is the 48-base CDR3, in frame from base 1. CDR1 SGHAT and CDR2 FQNNGV are derived from the germline V gene. V has 5 bases trimmed and J has 4 bases trimmed; junction bases matching no gene number 12.

The receptor chain draws on TRBV11-2 and TRBJ2-5, and 8 junctional nucleotides match TRBD2. Material: blood. The sequence was obtained from a man between 18 and 35 years old with Graves' ophthalmopathy. The CDR3 corresponds to CASSPAPAGVVETQYF. The nucleotides read TGTGCCAGCAGCCCCGCCCCAGCGGGAGTTGTAGAGACCCAGTACTTC.